This T cell receptor beta chain was captured in a study of T cell responses to AZD1222 COVID-19 vaccine (dated by TCRdb to the early 2020s). For the study in its entirety: A total of under 250 trial participants underwent TCR sequencing, of whom 200 to 220 had received two doses of AZD1222 and approximately 26 had received two doses of the MenACWY control vaccine. Enrollment into the trials was organized by age into subgroups of 18-55, 56-69 and 70-plus years, and those subgroups contained approximately 150, 30 and 60 TCR-sequenced participants, respectively.

The paper's findings and limits, for the study overall: Because no day 14 peak-response samples were available, the repertoires could be characterized only after the peak T cell response. Conclusions about previously exposed vaccinees were limited because only five to seven AZD1222 recipients were SARS-CoV-2 seropositive at baseline. Nearly half of unique spike-specific TCRs reportedly recognized epitopes outside regions mutated in the B.1.351 and B.1.1.7 variants. Vaccine-associated CD4 TCRs spanned the whole spike protein, with dominant responses in regions 160-218 and 743-854. The 56-69-year group was small, and its depth increase did not reach significance, likely because of low power. After two AZD1222 doses, spike-specific TCR breadth and depth were significantly higher than at day 0 and than in MenACWY recipients. Participants were mostly white British and included more females than males, and it was suggested by the authors that clonal diversity may have been underestimated.

The CDR3 regions of human TCRbeta chains were analyzed by immunosequencing. Per the authors' processing: Repertoire TCRs were checked for matches against a reference library of SARS-CoV-2-specific TCRs that had been generated using the MIRA antigen-specificity platform. Breadth was defined as the fraction of unique TCRs that were SARS-CoV-2-associated. Depth was defined as the fraction of total T cells that were SARS-CoV-2-associated. Using the MIRA data, each spike-specific TCR was assigned both to the spike region to which the TCR was reactive and to a CD4 or CD8 class. Log10-transformed breadth and depth values were compared by one-way ANOVA with Sidak's multiple comparisons tests. TCRdb's version of the immuneACCESS table is confined to in-frame rearrangements and falls short of the full clone set. An unresolved V gene accounts for under half of the shortfall where checked; the remainder is of unknown origin. V, J and clone size are taken as reported in that table, and D and trimming were inferred from the DNA itself. The sample table contains some 81,000 clones; only one count was recorded for 70% to 90% of them. More than 3% of the sample belongs to the ten largest clones.

This specimen's time point label, interpreted: about 28 days (+/-7) after the second vaccine dose. AZD1222 recipients whose second dose came at about 4 weeks and those whose second dose came at about 12 weeks were combined into one group, since spike-specific TCR depth and breadth did not differ between the two schedules. Samples from vaccinated people were obtained from the UK trials COV001 and COV002, which included a single-blind randomized controlled phase 2/3 trial of AZD1222 (ChAdOx1 nCoV-19) in healthy adults. For TCRbeta chain sequencing, PBMC samples from trial participants were taken at day 0 and at day 28 after the second dose. V loses 3 bases of germline sequence and J loses 3 bases, and the interval between the two ends is 18 bases. The cysteine opens and the phenylalanine closes a CDR3 of 15 amino acids. Only CDR3 DNA is held: 45 bases, read in frame from base 1. From a lookup of the germline V gene (reference sequence), CDR1 and CDR2 are GTSNPN and SVGIG.

Notes on this clone: No cognate antigen has been identified for it. Base qualities were left out, and no much larger clone turns up one base away.

Recombination connected TRBV30 to TRBJ2-7; matching of 6 bases hints at TRBD1 as the D gene. The source is an adult who received the AZD1222 COVID-19 vaccine. The sequenced sample was peripheral blood, obtained 28 days after the second AZD1222 dose. The CDR3 here reads CAWRERTDLHYEQYF. The nucleotide sequence is TGTGCCTGGAGGGAACGGACAGATCTCCACTACGAGCAGTACTTC.